This T cell receptor (beta chain) was sequenced in a study of neurological immune-mediated disorders. Overall study findings and caveats: TCR-beta repertoires seemed private in all groups, with no expanded CDR3 amino acid sequences shared.

This clonotype is medium-sized by share. Its antigen remains unknown. The authors made cDNA by 5'RACE with 10-nucleotide random UMIs. TCRdb re-derived calls from the 5' RACE reads in MiXCR, one entry per CDR3 protein. The sample includes 25,000 to 35,000 distinct CDR3 sequences, around 12% of them seen just once. From 2 million PBMCs stored at -80 C, the unsorted libraries were generated. Sequencing input: PBMCs. The clonotype was recovered from a man aged 60-69 years in good health.

The CDR3 is CSARGQGLVYGYTF. Written as DNA, the CDR3 is TGCAGTGCTAGAGGTCAGGGGCTGGTTTATGGCTACACCTTC. This chain uses TRBV20-1 with TRBJ1-2, with D perhaps TRBD1 (6 bases). CDR3 length equals 14 residues. Trimming shortened V by 1 base and J by 5 bases, and 14 bases separated the two germline ends. Germline loops: CDR1 DFQATT, CDR2 SNEGSKA (reference sequence).